Presented here are 2 T cell receptor beta chains from one specimen sequenced in a study of OX40 agonist ivuxolimab in advanced cancers. Sequenced by immunoSEQ multiplex PCR; TCRdb stores in-frame clones only, minus some. Of around 78,000 clones listed, more than 75% are singletons. Here the sequenced sample was CD4+ or CD8+ T cells sorted from blood, taken in a trial of the OX40 agonist ivuxolimab. The receptors shown here come from an adult with an advanced solid tumor such as melanoma, head and neck, liver or kidney cancer.

The chain is built from TRBV18 and TRBJ2-1, with unresolved D. This CDR3 region has 14 residues. The germline CDR1 and CDR2 sequences are KGHSH and LQKENI. Trimming removed 3 bases from V and 5 bases from J, with 11 bases in between. CDR3 coding DNA: TGTGCCAGCTCACCCGATCTCTCTCACAATGAGCAGTTCTTC. Amino acids: CASSPDLSHNEQFF.

This clone was recorded a few times. The chain uses TRBV9 and TRBJ1-4; TRBD1 agrees at 9 bases. J gave up 4 bases and V 4 bases, and 8 bases lay outside the gene matches. The CDR3 loop spans 16 amino acids. The germline V gene encodes CDR1 SGDLS and CDR2 YYNGEE. The CDR3 bases are TGTGCCAGCAGCCCCGCCCTGGGACAGGGTAATGAAAAACTGTTTTTT. The encoded protein is CASSPALGQGNEKLFF.